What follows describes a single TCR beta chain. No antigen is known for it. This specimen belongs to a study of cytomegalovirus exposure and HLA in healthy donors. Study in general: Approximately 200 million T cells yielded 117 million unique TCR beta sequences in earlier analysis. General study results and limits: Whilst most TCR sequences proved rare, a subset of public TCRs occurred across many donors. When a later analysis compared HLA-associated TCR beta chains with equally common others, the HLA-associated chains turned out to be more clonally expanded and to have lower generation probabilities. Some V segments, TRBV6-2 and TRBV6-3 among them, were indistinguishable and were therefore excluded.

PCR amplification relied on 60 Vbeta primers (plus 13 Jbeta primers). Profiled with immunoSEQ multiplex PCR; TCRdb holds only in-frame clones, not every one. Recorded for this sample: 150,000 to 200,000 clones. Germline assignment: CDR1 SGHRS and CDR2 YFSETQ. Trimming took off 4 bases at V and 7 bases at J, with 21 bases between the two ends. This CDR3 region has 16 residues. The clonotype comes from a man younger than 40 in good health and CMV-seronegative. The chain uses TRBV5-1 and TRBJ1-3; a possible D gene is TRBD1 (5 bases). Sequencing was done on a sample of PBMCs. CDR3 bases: TGCGCCAGCAGCCCTGGACGTTGGGGCAAACGGAACACCATATATTTT. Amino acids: CASSPGRWGKRNTIYF.